This T cell receptor (beta chain) was observed in a study of blood T cell repertoires in COVID-19. TCRdb's table, derived via immunoSEQ multiplex PCR, lists solely in-frame clones and lacks some. The table has under 400,000 clones, roughly 86% seen once. This TCR was recovered from a woman in her 30s with COVID-19, enrolled during active disease. Specimen: peripheral blood.

The CDR3 DNA reads TGCGCCAGCAGCCAAGCCCAGGACAGGGGGGACCATGGCTACACCTTC. Translated: CASSQAQDRGDHGYTF. The gene calls are TRBV4-1 and TRBJ1-2, with 10 bases that match TRBD1. CDR3 length: 16 amino acids. Trimming at V came to 1 base and at J to 6 bases, leaving 8 bases not matched to a gene. Germline V gene lookup returns CDR1 MGHRA and CDR2 YSYEKL.